This T cell receptor (beta chain) appears in the sequencing data of a study of glioma-infiltrating T cells after dendritic cell vaccination. Study-wide background: Patients had newly diagnosed or recurrent glioblastoma and received dendritic cell vaccines.

As to time point: after dendritic cell vaccination, including at tumor progression/relapse. Selection required adequate fresh-frozen tumor tissue plus more than two years' survival data. Study-level results: The cohort had few patients with full blood and tumor sets.

The CDR3 has 17 residues. The ends lost 3 bases at V and 6 bases at J; junction bases unmatched: 16. The primer mix had 60 V beta and 13 J beta primers. Repertoires were generated with immunoSEQ multiplex PCR, while TCRdb's copy carries only in-frame clones and drops some. The sample has 45,000 to 60,000 clones, about 80% seen once; the top ten hold around a sixth. Notes on this clone: Its antigen is currently unknown.

Material: blood, obtained after dendritic cell vaccination. This sequence joins TRBV5-7 and TRBJ1-2; 8 bases line up with TRBD1. TRBV5-7 is reported as an ORF; its role is uncertain. This TCR derives from a human donor with glioblastoma. In nucleotides, the CDR3 is TGTGCCAGCAGCTGGTGGTTGGAAACACAGGGGGGCAATGGCTACACCTTC. Protein sequence: CASSWWLETQGGNGYTF.